The 3 T cell receptor beta chains in this list originate from one sample, sequenced in a study of PD-1 blockade in classical Hodgkin lymphoma. Assay used: immunoSEQ multiplex PCR; TCRdb lists only in-frame clones, some missing. The data hold around 20,000 clones, with roughly 76% observed a single time. All the patients suffered relapse after autologous stem cell transplantation, and brentuximab vedotin exposure differed. The sample was peripheral blood mononuclear cells (PBMCs), taken at baseline. The origin of the receptors is a human donor with classical Hodgkin lymphoma.

V and J are TRBV9 and TRBJ1-3, with D tentatively TRBD1 (5 bases). Germline V gene lookup returns CDR1 SGDLS and CDR2 YYNGEE. Trimming removed 0 bases at V and 0 bases at J, with 10 bases between. This CDR3 comprises 16 residues. The CDR3 nucleotides read TGTGCCAGCAGCGTAGCTACAGGCCGCTCTGGAAACACCATATATTTT. Encoded protein: CASSVATGRSGNTIYF.

The chain joins TRBV6-1 to TRBJ1-2; 9 bases agree with TRBD1. The germline V gene has CDR1 MNHNS and CDR2 SASEGT. This CDR3 contains 15 residues. V was pared by 3 bases and J by 4 bases, with 6 bases of the junction left unmatched. The CDR3 loop is CASSDGTGLGYGYTF. The CDR3 DNA reads as TGTGCCAGCAGTGACGGGACAGGGTTGGGCTATGGCTACACCTTC.

The V gene is TRBV27, the J gene TRBJ2-7, with TRBD2 matching over 11 bases. After removal of 2 bases from V and 2 bases from J, the junction contained 5 bases not matched to a gene. Germline CDR1 and CDR2: MNHEY and SMNVEV (reference sequence). The CDR3 has 16 residues. Written as DNA, the CDR3 is TGTGCCAGCAGTTTAGGACTAGCGGGCTATGCCTACGAGCAGTACTTC. This sequence encodes CASSLGLAGYAYEQYF.